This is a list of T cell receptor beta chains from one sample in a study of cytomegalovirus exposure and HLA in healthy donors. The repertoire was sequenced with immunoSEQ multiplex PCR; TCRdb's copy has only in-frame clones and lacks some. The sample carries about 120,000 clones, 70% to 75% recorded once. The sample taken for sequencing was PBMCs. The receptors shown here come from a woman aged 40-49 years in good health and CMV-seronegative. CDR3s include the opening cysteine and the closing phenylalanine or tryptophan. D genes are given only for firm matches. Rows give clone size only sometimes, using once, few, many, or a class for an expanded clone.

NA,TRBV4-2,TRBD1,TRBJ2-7,CASSQATGGASYEQYF,TGTGCCAGCAGCCAGGCCACAGGGGGCGCGTCCTACGAGCAGTACTTC
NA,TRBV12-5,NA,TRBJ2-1,CASGLVDEQFF,TGTGCTAGTGGTTTGGTCGATGAGCAGTTCTTC
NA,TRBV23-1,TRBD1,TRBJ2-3,CASSPGQGGTDTQYF,TGCGCCAGCAGCCCGGGACAGGGAGGGACAGATACGCAGTATTTT
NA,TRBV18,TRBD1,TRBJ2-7,CASSPRDREEQYF,TGTGCCAGCTCACCACGAGACAGGGAAGAGCAGTACTTC
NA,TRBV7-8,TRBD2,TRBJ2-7,CASSSGTSPHEQYF,TGTGCCAGCAGCTCCGGGACTAGCCCCCACGAGCAGTACTTC
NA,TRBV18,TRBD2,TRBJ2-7,CASSPGIAGGLGEQYF,TGTGCCAGCTCACCAGGGATAGCGGGAGGATTGGGCGAGCAGTACTTC
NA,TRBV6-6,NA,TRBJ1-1,CASSYWPGTNTEAFF,TGTGCCAGCAGTTACTGGCCAGGGACAAACACTGAAGCTTTCTTT
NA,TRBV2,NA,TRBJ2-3,CASTPGLTFTDTQYF,TGTGCCAGCACCCCCGGTTTGACTTTCACAGATACGCAGTATTTT
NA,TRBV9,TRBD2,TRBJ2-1,CASTPGLANEQFF,TGTGCCAGCACCCCTGGACTAGCCAATGAGCAGTTCTTC
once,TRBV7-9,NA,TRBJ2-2,CASSLGQNTGELFF,TGTGCCAGCAGCTTAGGGCAGAACACCGGGGAGCTGTTTTTT
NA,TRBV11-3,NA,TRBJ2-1,CASSPPTGGRNEQFF,TGTGCCAGCAGCCCCCCGACCGGCGGCCGGAATGAGCAGTTCTTC
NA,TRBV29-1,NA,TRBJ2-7,CSVALNSDSYEQYF,TGCAGCGTTGCCTTAAACAGTGACTCCTACGAGCAGTACTTC
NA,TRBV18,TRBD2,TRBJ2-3,CASSPPPAGAGSDTQYF,TGTGCCAGCTCACCACCCCCCGCGGGAGCAGGGTCAGATACGCAGTATTTT
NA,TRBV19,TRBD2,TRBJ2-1,CASSNPPGLGNYNEQFF,TGTGCCAGTAGTAACCCCCCGGGACTAGGAAACTACAATGAGCAGTTCTTC
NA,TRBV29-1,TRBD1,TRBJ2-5,CSVAKTGQETQYF,TGCAGCGTTGCTAAGACAGGGCAAGAGACCCAGTACTTC
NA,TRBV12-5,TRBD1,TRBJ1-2,CASGKDRPNYGYTF,TGTGCTAGTGGTAAGGACAGGCCTAACTATGGCTACACCTTC
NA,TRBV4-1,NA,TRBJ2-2,CASRPGTGEVAGGTGELFF,TGCGCCAGCAGGCCCGGGACAGGGGAGGTAGCGGGAGGAACCGGGGAGCTGTTTTTT
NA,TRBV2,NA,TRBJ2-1,CAGNLAAAVDEQFF,TGTGCCGGAAACCTCGCGGCAGCCGTCGATGAGCAGTTCTTC